These T cell receptor beta chains were read from a single sample in a study of T cell responses to AZD1222 COVID-19 vaccine. Method: immunoSEQ multiplex PCR; TCRdb's copy keeps in-frame clones and lacks some. The data hold 150,000 to 200,000 clones, with 91% observed a single time. The material sequenced was peripheral blood, taken on day 0 of AZD1222 vaccination. The receptors derive from an adult in good health. CDR3s include the opening cysteine and the closing phenylalanine or tryptophan. D genes are given only for firm matches. Clone size is not always given. Where it is, it says once, few, many or a class for expanded clones.

CDR3 DNA,CDR3 protein,V gene,clone size,J gene,D gene
TGTGCCAGCTCACCTTATGGACAGGGGGCCCTTTCCTACGAGCAGTACTTC,CASSPYGQGALSYEQYF,TRBV18,-,TRBJ2-7,TRBD1
TGTGCCAGCAGTACAGCCCGGGACAGGGTTTATTCACCCCTCCACTTT,CASSTARDRVYSPLHF,TRBV28,-,TRBJ1-6,TRBD1
TGTGCCTGGAGTGTACTCAGCAATCAGCCCCAGCATTTT,CAWSVLSNQPQHF,TRBV30,-,TRBJ1-5,-
TGTGCCAGCATGGGGATCAGGGTCCACGAGCAGTACTTC,CASMGIRVHEQYF,TRBV2,-,TRBJ2-7,-
TGTGCTAGTGGTTTGGGTCAGGTTGGGGAAGAGACCCAGTACTTC,CASGLGQVGEETQYF,TRBV12-5,-,TRBJ2-5,-
TGTGCCAGCAGCCCTACTAGGACCGGGGAGCTGTTTTTT,CASSPTRTGELFF,TRBV11-3,-,TRBJ2-2,-
TGTGCCAGCAGTTACCGACAGGACTATGGCTACACCTTC,CASSYRQDYGYTF,TRBV6-5,-,TRBJ1-2,-
TGTGCCAGTAGTGCTCCGGGACTAGTCCCCGGGGAGCTGTTTTTT,CASSAPGLVPGELFF,TRBV19,-,TRBJ2-2,TRBD2
TGCAGCGCTGGGACAGGGTTCGGGGAGCTGTTTTTT,CSAGTGFGELFF,TRBV29-1,-,TRBJ2-2,TRBD1
TGTGCCAGCAGTTACAAGCTGGCGAATTCACCCCTCCACTTT,CASSYKLANSPLHF,TRBV6-5,-,TRBJ1-6,-
TGTGCCTGGGTGAGGAGGTATAATTCACCCCTCCACTTT,CAWVRRYNSPLHF,TRBV30,-,TRBJ1-6,-
TGTGCCAGTGCCGGGTACAATCAGCCCCAGCATTTT,CASAGYNQPQHF,TRBV19,-,TRBJ1-5,-
TGTGCCAGTAGTATAGGGGGACAGAACACTGAAGCTTTCTTT,CASSIGGQNTEAFF,TRBV19,-,TRBJ1-1,-
TGTGCCAGCAGTTTACGGCACGGGACCGTGAACACCGGGGAGCTGTTTTTT,CASSLRHGTVNTGELFF,TRBV27,-,TRBJ2-2,-
TGTGCCTGGAGTGCGGCCTCTGGAAACACCATATATTTT,CAWSAASGNTIYF,TRBV30,-,TRBJ1-3,-
TGTGCCAGCAGCCCGCCGACAGGGCAGAATCAGCCCCAGCATTTT,CASSPPTGQNQPQHF,TRBV28,-,TRBJ1-5,TRBD1
TGTGCCAGTAGTATTCACAGTTTGAACACTGAAGCTTTCTTT,CASSIHSLNTEAFF,TRBV19,many,TRBJ1-1,-
TGTGCCAGCAGTTTAAAGACTTCACCCCTCCACTTT,CASSLKTSPLHF,TRBV12-3/TRBV12-4,-,TRBJ1-6,-
TGTGCCAGCAGCCAAGGGAGAGGCGAGCAGTACTTC,CASSQGRGEQYF,TRBV3-1/TRBV3-2,once,TRBJ2-7,-
TGTGCCAGCAGCTTGGTGGTAGGAAGTGGCGGGGAGCTGTTTTTT,CASSLVVGSGGELFF,TRBV5-5,-,TRBJ2-2,-
TGCGCCAGCAGCTCGAGAGTTTGGTCCTACAATGAGCAGTTCTTC,CASSSRVWSYNEQFF,TRBV5-1,-,TRBJ2-1,-
TGTGCCAGCAGTGAATACGCAGGGGTTTTTAACTATGGCTACACCTTC,CASSEYAGVFNYGYTF,TRBV25-1,-,TRBJ1-2,-
TGTGCCAGCAGTTTTAATTCGAATCAGCCCCAGCATTTT,CASSFNSNQPQHF,TRBV12-3/TRBV12-4,-,TRBJ1-5,-
TGTGCCAGCAGCCAAGCGTACACTGAAGCTTTCTTT,CASSQAYTEAFF,TRBV4-2,few,TRBJ1-1,-
TGCGCCAGCAGCCAACGGACCCATCTAGGAGATACGCAGTATTTT,CASSQRTHLGDTQYF,TRBV4-3,-,TRBJ2-3,-
TGTGCCTGGAGTGTGGCAGGCAGGGTAGTCGGAAACACCATATATTTT,CAWSVAGRVVGNTIYF,TRBV30,-,TRBJ1-3,-
TGTGCCATCCCGGGGGGGGACGGCTACAATGAGCAGTTCTTC,CAIPGGDGYNEQFF,TRBV19,-,TRBJ2-1,TRBD2
TGTGCCAGCAGCTCGACAGGGCATAATTCACCCCTCCACTTT,CASSSTGHNSPLHF,TRBV5-4,once,TRBJ1-6,TRBD1
TGCGCCAGCAGCCAAGATCCCGGGACAGGGACTCTCTACGAGCAGTACTTC,CASSQDPGTGTLYEQYF,TRBV4-1,-,TRBJ2-7,TRBD1
TGCGCCAGCAGCTTGGTAGCGGGAGCCCCCTACAATGAGCAGTTCTTC,CASSLVAGAPYNEQFF,TRBV5-1,-,TRBJ2-1,TRBD2
TGTGCCAGCACCGCCCACCGGGATAATTCACCCCTCCACTTT,CASTAHRDNSPLHF,TRBV6-5,-,TRBJ1-6,-
TGTGCCAGCAGAGTCGACAGGGATAACGAGCAGTACTTC,CASRVDRDNEQYF,TRBV2,-,TRBJ2-7,TRBD1
TGTGCCAGCCGACAGTTGCAAGAGACCCAGTACTTC,CASRQLQETQYF,TRBV6-1,-,TRBJ2-5,-
TGTGCCAGCAGTTACGTAATGAAGAATGAAAAACTGTTTTTT,CASSYVMKNEKLFF,TRBV6-5,once,TRBJ1-4,-
TGCGCCAGCAGCTTGGCGCCCGTCGGGGGTAACTCTGGAAACACCATATATTTT,CASSLAPVGGNSGNTIYF,TRBV5-1,-,TRBJ1-3,-
TGCGCCAGCAGTGAGGGAACAGATAGCAATCAGCCCCAGCATTTT,CASSEGTDSNQPQHF,TRBV10-2,-,TRBJ1-5,-
TGTGCCACCAGCAGAGAGGTGGGGCTGAATACGCAGTATTTT,CATSREVGLNTQYF,TRBV15,-,TRBJ2-3,-
TGTGCCAGCAGTTTGGGCGGGGGGAGCACAGATACGCAGTATTTT,CASSLGGGSTDTQYF,TRBV6-2/TRBV6-3,-,TRBJ2-3,TRBD2
TGTGCCTGGGGCCCCCAGGGGGTAGCTGGAAACACCATATATTTT,CAWGPQGVAGNTIYF,TRBV30,-,TRBJ1-3,TRBD1
TGTGCCAGCAGCGGAGGACTAGCGGGAGCTTTCGCAGATACGCAGTATTTT,CASSGGLAGAFADTQYF,TRBV11-3,-,TRBJ2-3,TRBD2
TGCGCCAGCAGCCAATTACTAGCGGGAGAGTACGGTAGAAACATTCAGTACTTC,CASSQLLAGEYGRNIQYF,TRBV4-3,-,TRBJ2-4,TRBD2
TGTGCCAGCAGCTCTTCAAGCAAAGACAGGTTCCATTCACCCCTCCACTTT,CASSSSSKDRFHSPLHF,TRBV11-2,-,TRBJ1-6,-
TGTGCCAGCAGCTTACGAGCCTCCAACGAAAAACTGTTTTTT,CASSLRASNEKLFF,TRBV7-9,-,TRBJ1-4,-
TGTGCCAGCCGGGTCGACTCTGGAAACACCATATATTTT,CASRVDSGNTIYF,TRBV6-5,-,TRBJ1-3,-
TGTGCCAGCAGCGTAGCTGCCCCCCGGGCGGGAGAAAAACTGTTTTTT,CASSVAAPRAGEKLFF,TRBV9,-,TRBJ1-4,-
TGTGCCAGCAGCTTCCCTAGCGGGAGTCACCCAGATACGCAGTATTTT,CASSFPSGSHPDTQYF,TRBV13,few,TRBJ2-3,TRBD2
TGTGCCATCCGGTTAGCGGGAGGGGGTGAGCAGTTCTTC,CAIRLAGGGEQFF,TRBV10-3,-,TRBJ2-1,TRBD2
TGTGCCAGCAGCGCCGGGACTAGCGGGAGCAGCGAGCAGTTCTTC,CASSAGTSGSSEQFF,TRBV9,-,TRBJ2-1,TRBD2